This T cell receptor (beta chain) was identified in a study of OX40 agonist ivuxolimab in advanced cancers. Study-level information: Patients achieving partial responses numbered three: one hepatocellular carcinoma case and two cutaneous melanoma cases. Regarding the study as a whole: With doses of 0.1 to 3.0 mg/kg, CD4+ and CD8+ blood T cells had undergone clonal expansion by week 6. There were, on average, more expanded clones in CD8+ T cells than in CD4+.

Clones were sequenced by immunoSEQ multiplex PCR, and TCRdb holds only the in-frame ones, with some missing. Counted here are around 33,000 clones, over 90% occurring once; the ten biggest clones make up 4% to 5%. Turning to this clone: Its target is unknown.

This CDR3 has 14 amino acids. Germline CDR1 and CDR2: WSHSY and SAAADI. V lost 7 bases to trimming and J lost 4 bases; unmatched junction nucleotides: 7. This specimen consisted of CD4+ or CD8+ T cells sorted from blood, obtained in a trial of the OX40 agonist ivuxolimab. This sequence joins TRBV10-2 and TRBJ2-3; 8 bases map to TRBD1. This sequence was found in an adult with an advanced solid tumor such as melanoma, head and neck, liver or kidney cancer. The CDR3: CASKGQGESDTQYF. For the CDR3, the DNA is TGCGCCAGCAAAGGACAGGGAGAATCAGATACGCAGTATTTT.